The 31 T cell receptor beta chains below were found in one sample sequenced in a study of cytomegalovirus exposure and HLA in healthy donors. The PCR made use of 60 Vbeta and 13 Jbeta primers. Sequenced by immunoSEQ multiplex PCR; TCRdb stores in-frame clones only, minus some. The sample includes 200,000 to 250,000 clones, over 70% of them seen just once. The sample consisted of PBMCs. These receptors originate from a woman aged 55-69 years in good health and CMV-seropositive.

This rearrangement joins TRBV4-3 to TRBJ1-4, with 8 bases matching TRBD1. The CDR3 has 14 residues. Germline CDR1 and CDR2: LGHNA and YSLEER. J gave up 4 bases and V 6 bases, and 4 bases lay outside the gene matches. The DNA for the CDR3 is TGCGCCAGCAGTAGCGGACAGGGTAATGAAAAACTGTTTTTT. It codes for CASSSGQGNEKLFF.

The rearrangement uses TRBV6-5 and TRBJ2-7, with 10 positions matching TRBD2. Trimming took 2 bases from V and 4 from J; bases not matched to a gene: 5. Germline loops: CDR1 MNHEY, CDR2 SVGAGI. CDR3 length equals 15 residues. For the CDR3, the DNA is TGTGCCAGCAGTTACGGGGTTAGCGGGAGGTACGAGCAGTACTTC. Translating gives CASSYGVSGRYEQYF.

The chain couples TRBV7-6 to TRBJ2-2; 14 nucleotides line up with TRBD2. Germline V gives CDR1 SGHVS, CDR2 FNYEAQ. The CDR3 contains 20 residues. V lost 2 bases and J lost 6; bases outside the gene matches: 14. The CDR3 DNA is TGTGCCAGCAGCTTATACCCCCCCCAGACTAGCGGGGGGGTCTCCGGGGAGCTGTTTTTT. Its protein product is CASSLYPPQTSGGVSGELFF.

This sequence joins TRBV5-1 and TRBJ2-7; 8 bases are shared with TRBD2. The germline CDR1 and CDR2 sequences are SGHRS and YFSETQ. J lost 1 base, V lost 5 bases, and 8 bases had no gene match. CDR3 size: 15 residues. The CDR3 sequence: CASSFGGARSYEQYF. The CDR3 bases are TGCGCCAGCAGTTTCGGGGGGGCGCGTTCCTACGAGCAGTACTTC. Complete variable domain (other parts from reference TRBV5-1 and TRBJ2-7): KAGVTQTPRYLIKTRGQQVTLSCSPISGHRSVSWYQQTPGQGLQFLFEYFSETQRNKGNFPGRFSGRQFSNSRSEMNVSTLELGDSALYLCASSFGGARSYEQYFGPGTRLTVT.

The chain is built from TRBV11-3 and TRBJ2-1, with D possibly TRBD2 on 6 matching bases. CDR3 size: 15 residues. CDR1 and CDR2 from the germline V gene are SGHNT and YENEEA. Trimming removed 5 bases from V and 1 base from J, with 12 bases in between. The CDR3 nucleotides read TGTGCCAGCAGCCCGACTAGTCGGTCCTACAATGAGCAGTTCTTC. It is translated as CASSPTSRSYNEQFF.

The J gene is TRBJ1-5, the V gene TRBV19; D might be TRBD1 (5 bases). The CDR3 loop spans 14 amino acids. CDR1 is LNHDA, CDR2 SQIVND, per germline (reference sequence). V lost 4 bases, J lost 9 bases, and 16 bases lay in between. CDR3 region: CASSTDSAQGPQHF. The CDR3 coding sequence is TGTGCCAGTAGTACCGACAGCGCCCAAGGGCCCCAGCATTTT. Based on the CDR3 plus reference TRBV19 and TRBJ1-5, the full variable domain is DGGITQSPKYLFRKEGQNVTLSCEQNLNHDAMYWYRQDPGQGLRLIYYSQIVNDFQKGDIAEGYSVSREKKESFPLTVTSAQKNPTAFYLCASSTDSAQGPQHFGDGTRLSIL.

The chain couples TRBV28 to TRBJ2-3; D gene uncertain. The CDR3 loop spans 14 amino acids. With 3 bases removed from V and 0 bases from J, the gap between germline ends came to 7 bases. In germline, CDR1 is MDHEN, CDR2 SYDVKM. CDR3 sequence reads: CASSLAASTDTQYF. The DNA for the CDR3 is TGTGCCAGCAGTTTGGCCGCTAGCACAGATACGCAGTATTTT.

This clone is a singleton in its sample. The CDR3 DNA is TGCGCCAGCAGCCACAGCGGGGGCAATCAGCCCCAGCATTTT. Its protein is CASSHSGGNQPQHF. This chain connects TRBV5-1 to TRBJ1-5; D call uncertain. CDR3 length equals 14 residues. Germline lookup yields CDR1 SGHRS and CDR2 YFSETQ. V dropped 4 bases and J dropped 2 bases, with 10 bases sitting between them. The variable domain in full, completed from reference TRBV5-1 and TRBJ1-5, reads KAGVTQTPRYLIKTRGQQVTLSCSPISGHRSVSWYQQTPGQGLQFLFEYFSETQRNKGNFPGRFSGRQFSNSRSEMNVSTLELGDSALYLCASSHSGGNQPQHFGDGTRLSIL.

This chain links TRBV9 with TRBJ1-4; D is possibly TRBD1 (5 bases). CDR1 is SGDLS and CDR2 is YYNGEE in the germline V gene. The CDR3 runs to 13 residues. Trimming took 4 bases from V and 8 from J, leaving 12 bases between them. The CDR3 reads CASSPGHMEKLFF. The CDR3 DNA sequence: TGTGCCAGCAGCCCTGGACACATGGAAAAACTGTTTTTT.

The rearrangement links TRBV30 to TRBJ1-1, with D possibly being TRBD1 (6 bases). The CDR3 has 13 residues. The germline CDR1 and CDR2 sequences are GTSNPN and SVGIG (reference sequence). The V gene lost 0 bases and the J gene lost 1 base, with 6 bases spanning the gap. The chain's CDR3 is CAWSVGANTEAFF. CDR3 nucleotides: TGTGCCTGGAGTGTGGGGGCGAACACTGAAGCTTTCTTT. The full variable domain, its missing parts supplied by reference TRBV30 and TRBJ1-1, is SQTIHQWPATLVQPVGSPLSLECTVEGTSNPNLYWYRQAAGRGLQLLFYSVGIGQISSEVPQNLSASRPQDRQFILSSKKLLLSDSGFYLCAWSVGANTEAFFGQGTRLTVV.

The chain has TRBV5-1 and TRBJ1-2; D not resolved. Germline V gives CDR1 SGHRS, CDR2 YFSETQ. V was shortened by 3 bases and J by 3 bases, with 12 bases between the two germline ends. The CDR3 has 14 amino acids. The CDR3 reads CASSSSVLDYGYTF. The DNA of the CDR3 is TGCGCCAGCAGCTCCTCCGTTTTAGACTATGGCTACACCTTC.

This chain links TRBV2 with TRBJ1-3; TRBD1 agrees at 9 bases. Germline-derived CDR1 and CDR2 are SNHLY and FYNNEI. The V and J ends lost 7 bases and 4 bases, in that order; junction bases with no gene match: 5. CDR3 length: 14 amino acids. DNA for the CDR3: TGTGCCAGCACTTTGGACAGGGGAGGAAACACCATATATTTT. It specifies CASTLDRGGNTIYF.

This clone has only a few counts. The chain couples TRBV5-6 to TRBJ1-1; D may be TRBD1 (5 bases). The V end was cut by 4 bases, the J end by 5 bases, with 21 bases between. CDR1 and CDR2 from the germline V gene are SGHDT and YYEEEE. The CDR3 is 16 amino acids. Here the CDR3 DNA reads TGTGCCAGCAGCCGCAAACAGTGGGGGAGGCGGACTGAAGCTTTCTTT. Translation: CASSRKQWGRRTEAFF.

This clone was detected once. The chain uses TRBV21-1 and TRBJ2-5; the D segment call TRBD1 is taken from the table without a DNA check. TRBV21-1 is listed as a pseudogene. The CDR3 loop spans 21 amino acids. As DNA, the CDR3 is TGTGCCAGCAGCAAAGCTACTACCCGCGCGTACAGGGATTGGGGGCAAGAGACCCAGTACTTC. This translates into CASSKATTRAYRDWGQETQYF.

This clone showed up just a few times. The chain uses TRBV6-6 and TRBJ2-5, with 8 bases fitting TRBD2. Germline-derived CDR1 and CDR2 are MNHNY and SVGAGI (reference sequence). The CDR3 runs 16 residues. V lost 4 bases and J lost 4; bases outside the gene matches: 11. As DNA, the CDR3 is TGTGCCAGCAGTTCTTTGCGGGAGGCCCCGCGAGAGACCCAGTACTTC. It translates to CASSSLREAPRETQYF.

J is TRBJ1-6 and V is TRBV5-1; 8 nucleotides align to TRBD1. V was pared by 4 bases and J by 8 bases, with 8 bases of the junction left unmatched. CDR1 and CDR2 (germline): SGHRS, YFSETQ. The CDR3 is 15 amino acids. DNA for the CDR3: TGCGCCAGCAGCATTACACAGGGGGGGGATTCACCCCTCCACTTT. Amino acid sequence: CASSITQGGDSPLHF.

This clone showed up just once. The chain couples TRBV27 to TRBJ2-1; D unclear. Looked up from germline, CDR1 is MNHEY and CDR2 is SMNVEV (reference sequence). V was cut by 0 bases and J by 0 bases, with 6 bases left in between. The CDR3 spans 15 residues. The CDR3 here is CASSLSAFSYNEQFF. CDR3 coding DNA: TGTGCCAGCAGTTTATCAGCTTTCTCCTACAATGAGCAGTTCTTC.

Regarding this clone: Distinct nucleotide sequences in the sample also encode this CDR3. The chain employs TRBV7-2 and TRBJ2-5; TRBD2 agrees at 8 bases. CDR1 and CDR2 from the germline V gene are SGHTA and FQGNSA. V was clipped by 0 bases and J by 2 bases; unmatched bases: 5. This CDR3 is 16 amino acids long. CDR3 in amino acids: CASSLAFSGGQETQYF. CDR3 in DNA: TGTGCCAGCAGCTTAGCTTTCAGCGGGGGACAAGAGACCCAGTACTTC.

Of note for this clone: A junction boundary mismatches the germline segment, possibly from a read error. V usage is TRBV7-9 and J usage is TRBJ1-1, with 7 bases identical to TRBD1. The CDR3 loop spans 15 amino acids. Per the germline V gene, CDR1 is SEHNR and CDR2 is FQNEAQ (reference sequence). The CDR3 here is CSSSPYGTANTEAFF. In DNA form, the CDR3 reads TGTTCCAGCAGCCCTTACGGGACAGCGAACACTGAAGCTTTCTTT. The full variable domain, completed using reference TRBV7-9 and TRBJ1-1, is DTGVSQNPRHKITKRGQNVTFRCDPISEHNRLYWYRQTLGQGPEFLTYFQNEAQLEKSRLLSDRFSAERPKGSFSTLEIQRTEQGDSAMYLCSSSPYGTANTEAFFGQGTRLTVV.

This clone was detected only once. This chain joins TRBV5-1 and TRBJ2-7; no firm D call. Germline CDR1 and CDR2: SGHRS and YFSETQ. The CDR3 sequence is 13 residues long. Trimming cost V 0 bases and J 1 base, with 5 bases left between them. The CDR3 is CASSLGSSYEQYF. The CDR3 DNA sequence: TGCGCCAGCAGCTTGGGTTCATCCTACGAGCAGTACTTC.

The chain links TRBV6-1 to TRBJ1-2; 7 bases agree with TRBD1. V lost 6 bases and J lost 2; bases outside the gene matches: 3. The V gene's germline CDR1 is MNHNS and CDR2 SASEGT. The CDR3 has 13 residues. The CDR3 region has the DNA TGTGCCAGCAGATCGGGACAGAACTATGGCTACACCTTC. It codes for CASRSGQNYGYTF.

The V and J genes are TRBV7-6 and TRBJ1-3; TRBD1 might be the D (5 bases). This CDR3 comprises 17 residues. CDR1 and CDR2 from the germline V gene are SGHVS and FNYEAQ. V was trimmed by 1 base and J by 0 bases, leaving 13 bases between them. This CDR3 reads CASSLEVQGSSGNTIYF. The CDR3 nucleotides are TGTGCCAGCAGCTTAGAGGTCCAGGGAAGCTCTGGAAACACCATATATTTT.

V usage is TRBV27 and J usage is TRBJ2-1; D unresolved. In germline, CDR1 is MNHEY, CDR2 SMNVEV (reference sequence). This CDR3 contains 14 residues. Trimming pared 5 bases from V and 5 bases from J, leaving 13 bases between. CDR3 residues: CASSAVYPNNEQFF. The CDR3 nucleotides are TGTGCCAGCAGTGCGGTCTATCCCAACAATGAGCAGTTCTTC.

The CDR3 DNA follows: TGTGCCAGCAGTCCGCGACCGGGACAGCTCTATGGCTACACCTTC. Its translation is CASSPRPGQLYGYTF. V usage is TRBV6-5 and J usage is TRBJ1-2; 7 nucleotides agree with TRBD1. Germline V gene data show CDR1 as MNHEY and CDR2 as SVGAGI. CDR3 size: 15 residues. Trimming cost V 5 bases and J 4 bases; bases outside gene matches: 10.

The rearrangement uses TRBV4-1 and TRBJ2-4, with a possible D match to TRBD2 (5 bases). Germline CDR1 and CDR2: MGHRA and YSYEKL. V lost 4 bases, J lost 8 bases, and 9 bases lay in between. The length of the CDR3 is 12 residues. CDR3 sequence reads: CASSPTGDIQYF. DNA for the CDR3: TGCGCCAGCAGCCCTACCGGGGACATTCAGTACTTC.

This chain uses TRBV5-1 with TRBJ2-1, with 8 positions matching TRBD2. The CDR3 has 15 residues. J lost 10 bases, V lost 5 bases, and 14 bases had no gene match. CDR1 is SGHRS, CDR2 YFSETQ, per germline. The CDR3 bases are TGCGCCAGCAGTAAAGACGGGAGGGAGGGGATAGAGCAGTTCTTC. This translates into CASSKDGREGIEQFF. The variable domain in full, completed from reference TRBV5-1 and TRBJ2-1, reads KAGVTQTPRYLIKTRGQQVTLSCSPISGHRSVSWYQQTPGQGLQFLFEYFSETQRNKGNFPGRFSGRQFSNSRSEMNVSTLELGDSALYLCASSKDGREGIEQFFGPGTRLTVL.

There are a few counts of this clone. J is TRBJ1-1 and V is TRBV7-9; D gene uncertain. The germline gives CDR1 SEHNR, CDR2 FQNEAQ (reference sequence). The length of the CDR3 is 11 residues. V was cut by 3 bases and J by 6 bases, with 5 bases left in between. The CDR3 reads CASSFYPEAFF. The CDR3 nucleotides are TGTGCCAGCAGCTTCTATCCTGAAGCTTTCTTT.

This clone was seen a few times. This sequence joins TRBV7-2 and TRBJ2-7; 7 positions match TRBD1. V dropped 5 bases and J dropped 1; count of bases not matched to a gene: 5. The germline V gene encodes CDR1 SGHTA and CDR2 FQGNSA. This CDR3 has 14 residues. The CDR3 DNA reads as TGTGCCAGCAGCCTCGACAGGGTGTCCTACGAGCAGTACTTC. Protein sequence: CASSLDRVSYEQYF.

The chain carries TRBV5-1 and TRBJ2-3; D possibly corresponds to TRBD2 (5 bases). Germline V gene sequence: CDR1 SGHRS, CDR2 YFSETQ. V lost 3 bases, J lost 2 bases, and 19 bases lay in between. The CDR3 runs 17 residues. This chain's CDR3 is CASSSTLLGGLTDTQYF. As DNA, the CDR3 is TGCGCCAGCAGCTCTACCCTACTTGGAGGCCTCACAGATACGCAGTATTTT.

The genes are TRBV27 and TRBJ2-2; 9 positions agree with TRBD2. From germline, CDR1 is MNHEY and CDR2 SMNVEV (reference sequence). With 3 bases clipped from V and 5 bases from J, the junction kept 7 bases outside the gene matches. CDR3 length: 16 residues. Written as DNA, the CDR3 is TGTGCCAGCAGTTTTCTTGCGCGGGAGGGAACCGGGGAGCTGTTTTTT. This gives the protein CASSFLAREGTGELFF.

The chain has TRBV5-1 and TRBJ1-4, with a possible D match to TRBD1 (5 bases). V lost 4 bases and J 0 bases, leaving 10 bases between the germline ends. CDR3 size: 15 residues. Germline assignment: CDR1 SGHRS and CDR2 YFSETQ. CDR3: CASSPQVATNEKLFF. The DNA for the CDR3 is TGCGCCAGCAGCCCACAGGTGGCAACTAATGAAAAACTGTTTTTT.